This T cell receptor (beta chain) was obtained from a study of blood T cell repertoires in COVID-19. At the level of the study: Samples of COVID-19 (acute and convalescent) were obtained from the United States, Italy and Spain.

The CDR3 consists of 15 residues. CDR1 and CDR2 (germline): SGHRS, YFSETQ. Trimming removed 0 bases at V and 0 bases at J, with 6 bases between. Seattle researchers signed up patients amid active infection and tracked them longitudinally. Clones were sequenced by immunoSEQ multiplex PCR, and TCRdb holds only the in-frame ones, with some missing. The sample yields roughly 150,000 clones, around 81% seen once. This clone was counted once. The sequence was obtained from a woman over 75 with COVID-19, enrolled during active disease. What was sequenced was peripheral blood. This chain connects TRBV5-1 to TRBJ1-4; D uncertain. The CDR3 sequence is CASSLVGATNEKLFF. In DNA, the CDR3 is TGCGCCAGCAGCTTGGTCGGGGCAACTAATGAAAAACTGTTTTTT.